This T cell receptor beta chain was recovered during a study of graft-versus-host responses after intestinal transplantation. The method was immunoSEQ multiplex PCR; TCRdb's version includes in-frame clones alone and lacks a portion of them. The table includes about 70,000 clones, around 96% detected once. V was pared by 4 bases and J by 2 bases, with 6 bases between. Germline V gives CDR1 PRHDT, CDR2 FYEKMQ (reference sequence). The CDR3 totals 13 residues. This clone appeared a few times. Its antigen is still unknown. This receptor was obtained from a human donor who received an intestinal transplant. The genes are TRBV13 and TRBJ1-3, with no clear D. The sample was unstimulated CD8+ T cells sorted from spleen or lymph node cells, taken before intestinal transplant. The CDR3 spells CASSSGTGNTIYF. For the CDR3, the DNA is TGTGCCAGCAGCTCCGGGACTGGAAACACCATATATTTT.